Listed here is a single T cell receptor (beta chain). In the source study's methods: Cell counts per sample came from amplifying reference gene primers. Sequenced by immunoSEQ multiplex PCR; TCRdb stores in-frame clones only, minus some. V and J calls and clone size are given by that table; D and trimming were obtained from the DNA. The data contain some 320,000 clones, 85% of them seen just once; the ten biggest clones take up 7.2%. The source of the sample is a study of blood T cell repertoires in COVID-19. As for the study in general: Material from acute and convalescent COVID-19 was sourced from the United States, Italy and Spain.

The receptor comes from a human donor in a cohort sampled during active COVID-19. The sample taken for sequencing was peripheral blood.

CDR3 sequence reads: CASSPGQGTFYGYTF. The CDR3 DNA follows: TGTGCCAGCAGCCCGGGACAGGGAACGTTCTATGGCTACACCTTC. The chain recombines TRBV5-4 with TRBJ1-2, with 9 bases identical to TRBD1. The CDR3 covers 15 residues. V shed 4 bases, J shed 4 bases, and the junction held 8 bases outside the gene matches. Germline assignment: CDR1 SGHNT and CDR2 YYREEE (reference sequence). Using reference TRBV5-4 and TRBJ1-2 for the parts outside the CDR3, the full variable domain is ETGVTQSPTHLIKTRGQQVTLRCSSQSGHNTVSWYQQALGQGPQFIFQYYREEENGRGNFPPRFSGLQFPNYSSELNVNALELDDSALYLCASSPGQGTFYGYTFGSGTRLTVV.